Sequencing of this T cell receptor beta chain was carried out in a study of blood T cell repertoires in COVID-19. Study-wide context: Specimens from acute and convalescent COVID-19 originated in the United States, Italy and Spain. T cells, B-cell-depleted T cells, or PBMCs provided the cDNA or gDNA that served as material.

Authors' methods: By means of reference gene primer amplification, nucleated cell counts were estimated. Measured with immunoSEQ multiplex PCR; TCRdb has only the in-frame clones, and not every one. V and J calls and clone size follow that table, whereas D and trimming were derived from the DNA. This table holds about 130,000 clones, around 73% found once. The clonotype comes from a man in his sixties who had recovered from COVID-19. The source material was peripheral blood.

CDR3 in amino acids: CATSVGTGPTLQYF. In DNA, the CDR3 is TGTGCCACCAGTGTGGGAACAGGCCCTACGCTGCAGTACTTC. The chain is built from TRBV15 and TRBJ2-7; possibly TRBD1 for D (5 bases). V shed 6 bases and J shed 9 bases, with 21 bases lying between them. This CDR3 spans 14 amino acids. CDR1 and CDR2 (germline): LNHNV, YYDKDF (reference sequence).